The 13 T cell receptor beta chains listed next were all sequenced from one sample in a study of beta chain features in type 1 diabetes. Expressed TCRB transcripts were sequenced, since all the RNA that had been isolated was reverse transcribed. Sequencing used immunoSEQ multiplex PCR; TCRdb keeps in-frame clones, though not all of them. This sample has about 150,000 clones, with over 8.5% found just once. The sequencing sample was made of central memory CD4+ T cells from blood. Source of these receptors: a man younger than 30 in good health.

V and J are TRBV7-2 and TRBJ2-6; TRBD1 matches 7 bases. Germline trimming cut 2 bases from V and 4 bases from J; bases unmatched to any gene: 5. The germline V gene has CDR1 SGHTA and CDR2 FQGNSA. The CDR3 totals 16 residues. The CDR3 DNA sequence: TGTGCCAGCAGCTTAACGACAGGGTCCGGGGCCAACGTCCTGACTTTC. Amino acids: CASSLTTGSGANVLTF.

This chain joins TRBV6-5 and TRBJ1-2; tentative D call: TRBD1 (6 bases). From germline, CDR1 is MNHEY and CDR2 SVGAGI. V was trimmed by 6 bases and J by 6 bases, leaving 14 bases between them. The CDR3 runs to 13 residues. The CDR3 is CASSIQGMDGYTF. As DNA, the CDR3 is TGTGCCAGCAGCATCCAGGGGATGGATGGCTACACCTTC.

This chain connects TRBV4-1 to TRBJ2-3; 11 bases line up with TRBD2. With V trimmed by 7 bases and J by 0 bases, 9 bases remained unmatched. The CDR3 totals 17 residues. Germline V gene sequence: CDR1 MGHRA, CDR2 YSYEKL. The CDR3 reads CASMRTSGGRSTDTQYF. The CDR3 coding sequence is TGCGCCAGCATGAGAACTAGCGGGGGCCGAAGCACAGATACGCAGTATTTT.

This clone was observed a few times. V gene TRBV29-1 combines with J gene TRBJ2-7; D remains ambiguous. V was clipped by 0 bases and J by 4 bases, with 7 bases between them. Germline CDR1 SQVTM, CDR2 ANQGSEA. The CDR3 has 12 amino acids. The DNA of the CDR3 is TGCAGCGTTGAAGACGACGGTTACGAGCAGTACTTC. This encodes CSVEDDGYEQYF.

This clone was counted many times. The chain employs TRBV29-1 and TRBJ2-5, with 7 bases fitting TRBD1. This CDR3 contains 13 residues. The J segment lost 7 bases and the V segment lost 4 bases, leaving 9 bases of the junction unmatched. Germline V CDR1 and CDR2: SQVTM, ANQGSEA. The CDR3 loop reads CSVAGQGEGTQYF. In DNA, the CDR3 is TGCAGCGTTGCTGGGCAGGGGGAAGGGACCCAGTACTTC.

This clone was picked up a small number of times. The V call is TRBV4-1, the J call TRBJ1-2; the D gene is possibly TRBD1 (6 bases). Trimming took 0 bases from V and 3 from J, leaving 11 bases between them. Germline-derived CDR1 and CDR2 are MGHRA and YSYEKL. This CDR3 has 15 residues. The CDR3 coding sequence is TGCGCCAGCAGCCAAGACGGGGGCGCATACTATGGCTACACCTTC. Translation: CASSQDGGAYYGYTF.

This clone was detected only a few times. The chain combines TRBV7-2 with TRBJ2-2; a possible D gene is TRBD2 (5 bases). The CDR3 extends over 14 amino acids. The germline V gene encodes CDR1 SGHTA and CDR2 FQGNSA. V was clipped by 7 bases and J by 4 bases, with 13 bases between them. Here the CDR3 reads CASNQLGSTGELFF. Here the CDR3 DNA reads TGTGCCAGCAACCAACTGGGGAGCACCGGGGAGCTGTTTTTT.

This clone has just a few counts. This chain uses TRBV28 with TRBJ2-3; D ambiguous. The V gene lost 6 bases and the J gene lost 0 bases, with 25 bases spanning the gap. The V gene's germline CDR1 is MDHEN and CDR2 SYDVKM. The CDR3 runs to 19 residues. CDR3 bases: TGTGCCAGCAGCCTGTTTTCAGCCCGCAGTGATTCTAGCACAGATACGCAGTATTTT. Translated, it gives CASSLFSARSDSSTDTQYF.

V usage is TRBV2 and J usage is TRBJ1-5, with D hard to call. Germline CDR1 reads SNHLY; CDR2 reads FYNNEI. V lost 4 bases and J 7 bases, leaving 11 bases between the germline ends. The CDR3 sequence is 13 residues long. CDR3 protein: CASSAVTEQPQHF. The DNA of the CDR3 is TGTGCCAGCAGTGCAGTGACCGAACAGCCCCAGCATTTT.

The chain links TRBV28 to TRBJ2-7, with D unresolved. Per germline, CDR1 MDHEN and CDR2 SYDVKM. The CDR3 totals 14 residues. Between the trimmed V and J ends, which lost 6 bases and 0 bases, there was a span of 12 bases. This CDR3 reads CASRKSGSSYEQYF. CDR3 in DNA: TGTGCCAGCAGGAAATCCGGAAGCTCCTACGAGCAGTACTTC.

This clone appeared a few times. The chain joins TRBV29-1 to TRBJ1-5, with unresolved D. CDR1 and CDR2 (germline): SQVTM, ANQGSEA. Trimming took 7 bases from V and 4 from J, leaving 20 bases between them. This CDR3 comprises 15 residues. CDR3 protein: CSAGGGQERNQPQHF. In DNA, the CDR3 is TGCAGCGCCGGAGGAGGGCAAGAAAGGAATCAGCCCCAGCATTTT.

This clone has just a few counts. Other DNA sequences from this sample encode an identical CDR3 as well. The chain recombines TRBV18 with TRBJ2-5; D is ambiguous. CDR3 size: 13 residues. The V gene's germline CDR1 is KGHSH and CDR2 LQKENI. V lost 3 bases to trimming and J lost 1 base, with 6 bases between them. CDR3 sequence: CASSPDRQETQYF. CDR3 in DNA: TGTGCCAGCTCACCCGACCGCCAAGAGACCCAGTACTTC.

In its sample, this clone was seen a few times. The CDR3: CASSGPDAGFQETQYF. In nucleotides, the CDR3 is TGTGCCAGCAGTGGACCTGACGCAGGGTTCCAAGAGACCCAGTACTTC. The V gene is TRBV6-1, the J gene TRBJ2-5, with D perhaps TRBD1 (5 bases). Per germline, CDR1 MNHNS and CDR2 SASEGT. The CDR3 totals 16 residues. V gave up 4 bases and J gave up 1 base, with 16 bases separating them.